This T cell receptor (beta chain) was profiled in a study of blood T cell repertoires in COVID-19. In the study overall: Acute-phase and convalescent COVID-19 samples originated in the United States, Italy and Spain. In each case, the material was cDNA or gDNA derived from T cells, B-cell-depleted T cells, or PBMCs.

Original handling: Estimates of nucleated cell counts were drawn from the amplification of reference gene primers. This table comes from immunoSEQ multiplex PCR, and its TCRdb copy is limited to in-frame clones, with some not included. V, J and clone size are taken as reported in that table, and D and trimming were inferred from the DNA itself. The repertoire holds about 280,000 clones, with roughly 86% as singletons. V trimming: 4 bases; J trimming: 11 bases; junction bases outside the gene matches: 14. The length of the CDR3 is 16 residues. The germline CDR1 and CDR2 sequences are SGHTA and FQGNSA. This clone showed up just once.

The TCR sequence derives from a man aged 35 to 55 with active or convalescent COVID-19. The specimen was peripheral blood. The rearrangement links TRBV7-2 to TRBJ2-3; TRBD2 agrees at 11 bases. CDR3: CASSSLAGANMGGQYF. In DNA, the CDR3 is TGTGCCAGCAGCTCACTAGCGGGGGCCAACATGGGAGGGCAGTATTTT.